This is a list of T cell receptor beta chains from one sample in a study of response to subunit inactivated influenza vaccine. TCRdb called the RT-PCR reads again in MiXCR, with one record for every CDR3 protein. Found here are about 650,000 distinct CDR3 sequences, roughly 15% of them singletons; the top ten hold about 7.4%. Specimen: PBMCs from blood, collected roughly 2 weeks before vaccination. The receptors stem from a man in his fifties or sixties who received an inactivated influenza vaccine. Both conserved end residues are part of each CDR3. Fields, in order: clone size, CDR3 length, V gene, D gene, J gene, CDR3 DNA, CDR3 protein. A D gene is named only where the DNA matches it firmly. The listing skips clone size in some rows; elsewhere it reads once, few, many or a size class.

.	14	TRBV5-1	TRBD1	TRBJ2-7	TGCGCCAGCAGCTATGACAGGGGCGGCTACGAGCAGTACTTC	CASSYDRGGYEQYF
many	9	TRBV20-1	.	TRBJ2-3	TGCAGTGCTAGTGCGACGCAGTATTTT	CSASATQYF
few	15	TRBV12-3/TRBV12-4	.	TRBJ1-2	TGTGCCAGCAGTCCTGGGAGGGGAGCAGGCTATGGCTACACCTTC	CASSPGRGAGYGYTF
.	15	TRBV28	TRBD2	TRBJ2-7	TGTGCCAGCAGTAAGCACCCTAGCGGGGTCTACGAGCAGTACTTC	CASSKHPSGVYEQYF
many	16	TRBV3-1	.	TRBJ1-6	TGTGCCAGCAGCCTCGTAACTCCGGGAGCCAATTCACCCCTCCACTTT	CASSLVTPGANSPLHF
many	14	TRBV20-1	.	TRBJ2-7	TGCAGTGCTAGGCGCGATCCGAGCTCCTACGAGCAGTACTTC	CSARRDPSSYEQYF
many	15	TRBV10-2	TRBD2	TRBJ2-1	TGCGCCAGCAGTGATATAGCGGGGGGGCAGGGTGAGCAGTTCTTC	CASSDIAGGQGEQFF
few	17	TRBV12-3/TRBV12-4	TRBD1	TRBJ2-1	TGTGCCAGCAGTTTAGCGGACAGGGACCACTTCTACAATGAGCAGTTCTTC	CASSLADRDHFYNEQFF
.	12	TRBV27	.	TRBJ1-2	TGTGCCAGCCGGGACGGCTTGGGGGGCTACACCTTC	CASRDGLGGYTF
.	16	TRBV7-2	TRBD1	TRBJ1-6	TGTGCCAGCAGCCCCGGGACAGGTTACCGTAGTTCACCCCTCCACTTT	CASSPGTGYRSSPLHF
.	18	TRBV10-3	.	TRBJ2-3	TGTGCCATCAGTGTCGGGGGCCAACAGGGAAGGAGTCCAGGTACGCAGTATTTT	CAISVGGQQGRSPGTQYF
few	14	TRBV12-3/TRBV12-4	.	TRBJ2-5	TGTGCCAGCAGTTCGCAACAGGGTATGGAGACCCAGTACTTC	CASSSQQGMETQYF
.	14	TRBV2	.	TRBJ2-3	TGTGCCAGCATTGAGGGCAGGTGGACAGATACGCAGTATTTT	CASIEGRWTDTQYF
.	14	TRBV3-1	.	TRBJ2-3	TGTGCCAGCAGCCAGTCAGGGACGACAGATACGCAGTATTTT	CASSQSGTTDTQYF
.	14	TRBV27	TRBD1	TRBJ1-5	TGTGCCAGCAGTTTTCGACAGGGGCATCAGCCCCAGCATTTT	CASSFRQGHQPQHF
many	12	TRBV20-1	.	TRBJ1-2	TGCAGTGCCCGTCCCCAGGGAAATGGCTACACCTTC	CSARPQGNGYTF
.	12	TRBV28	.	TRBJ1-5	TGTGCCAGCAAACCAACGTCCAGGCCCCAGCATTTT	CASKPTSRPQHF
.	14	TRBV11-2	TRBD1	TRBJ2-7	TGTGCCAGCAGTCCTTCGGGACAGGGACACGAGCAGTACTTC	CASSPSGQGHEQYF
.	13	TRBV4-3	.	TRBJ1-1	TGCGCCAGCAGCCAAGATGCGGCTCCTCCCTCCTTCTTT	CASSQDAAPPSFF